The rows below give T cell receptor beta chains drawn from one sample of a study of radiation and T cells in renal cell carcinoma. The method was immunoSEQ multiplex PCR; TCRdb's version includes in-frame clones alone and lacks a portion of them. The data show roughly 78,000 clones, 82% seen once. The starting material was blood, obtained from a patient whose treatment included radiotherapy and nephrectomy. The source of these receptors is a man aged 55 to 69 with renal cell carcinoma. The CDR3 runs from the conserved cysteine through the conserved F or W. A D gene is named only where the DNA matches it firmly. Clone size appears in some rows only: once, few, many, or a class for an expanded clone.

v_call: TRBV4-1
d_call: .
clone_size: .
j_call: TRBJ2-7
cdr3_nt: TGCGCCAGCAGCCTACAATCTGGGTCCTACGAGCAGTACTTC
cdr3_aa: CASSLQSGSYEQYF

v_call: TRBV7-2
d_call: .
clone_size: .
j_call: TRBJ1-5
cdr3_nt: TGTGCCAGCAGCTTACGAGCAGGGCCGTTAAGCAATCAGCCCCAGCATTTT
cdr3_aa: CASSLRAGPLSNQPQHF

v_call: TRBV30
d_call: .
clone_size: .
j_call: TRBJ1-1
cdr3_nt: TGTGCCTGGTCGCCCCTAGGGGTCACTGAAGCTTTCTTT
cdr3_aa: CAWSPLGVTEAFF

v_call: TRBV19
d_call: .
clone_size: .
j_call: TRBJ1-5
cdr3_nt: TGTGCCAGCAGCCCCCTCGGTTTTGGGGATCAGCCCCAGCATTTT
cdr3_aa: CASSPLGFGDQPQHF

v_call: TRBV7-9
d_call: TRBD2
clone_size: .
j_call: TRBJ2-1
cdr3_nt: TGTGCCAGCAGCTCGAGGGCTAGCGGGGTTTCCTACAATGAGCAGTTCTTC
cdr3_aa: CASSSRASGVSYNEQFF

v_call: TRBV4-1
d_call: .
clone_size: once
j_call: TRBJ2-7
cdr3_nt: TGCGCCAGCAGCCAAGCCCAGGGAGACGGCTACGAGCAGTACTTC
cdr3_aa: CASSQAQGDGYEQYF

v_call: TRBV2
d_call: TRBD1
clone_size: .
j_call: TRBJ2-7
cdr3_nt: TGTGCCAGCAGTCAAACAGGACAGGGGACAAGCATACACGAGCAGTACTTC
cdr3_aa: CASSQTGQGTSIHEQYF

v_call: TRBV7-7
d_call: TRBD2
clone_size: .
j_call: TRBJ2-1
cdr3_nt: TGTGCCAGCAGCTTATTGCGGGAGGGACGCAATAATGAGCAGTTCTTC
cdr3_aa: CASSLLREGRNNEQFF

v_call: TRBV28
d_call: .
clone_size: few
j_call: TRBJ1-1
cdr3_nt: TGTGCCAGCAGTCCCGGACACCTGAACACTGAAGCTTTCTTT
cdr3_aa: CASSPGHLNTEAFF

v_call: TRBV5-1
d_call: .
clone_size: .
j_call: TRBJ2-7
cdr3_nt: TGCGCCAGCAGCTTGGCCTTGGGTAGCGTTAGATACGAGCAGTACTTC
cdr3_aa: CASSLALGSVRYEQYF

v_call: TRBV18
d_call: .
clone_size: .
j_call: TRBJ1-1
cdr3_nt: TGTGCCAGCTCCCTTAAAGAGGGGACTGAAGCTTTCTTT
cdr3_aa: CASSLKEGTEAFF

v_call: TRBV19
d_call: .
clone_size: once
j_call: TRBJ1-1
cdr3_nt: TGTGCCAGTAGTATAGATCGGACGGTTGAAGCTTTCTTT
cdr3_aa: CASSIDRTVEAFF

v_call: TRBV27
d_call: .
clone_size: .
j_call: TRBJ1-1
cdr3_nt: TGTGCCAGCAGTTTATTCGGGGCGGACGAAGCTTTCTTT
cdr3_aa: CASSLFGADEAFF

v_call: TRBV27
d_call: .
clone_size: .
j_call: TRBJ2-7
cdr3_nt: TGTGCCAGCAGTGCTCTGGGATACGAGCAGTACTTC
cdr3_aa: CASSALGYEQYF

v_call: TRBV19
d_call: .
clone_size: .
j_call: TRBJ1-2
cdr3_nt: TGTGCCAGTAGCGGGACCCTGAGGGGCTATGGCTACACCTTC
cdr3_aa: CASSGTLRGYGYTF

v_call: TRBV18
d_call: TRBD1
clone_size: .
j_call: TRBJ1-1
cdr3_nt: TGTGCCAGCTCACCTGTAGGGACAGCGAACACTGAAGCTTTCTTT
cdr3_aa: CASSPVGTANTEAFF

v_call: TRBV6-6
d_call: .
clone_size: .
j_call: TRBJ2-6
cdr3_nt: TGTGCCAGCAGTTACCTGGACAGCTCTGGGGCCAACGTCCTGACTTTC
cdr3_aa: CASSYLDSSGANVLTF

v_call: TRBV5-1
d_call: TRBD1
clone_size: .
j_call: TRBJ2-3
cdr3_nt: TGCGCCAGCAGCTTGGGCGGACAGGGGCGCACAGATACGCAGTATTTT
cdr3_aa: CASSLGGQGRTDTQYF

v_call: TRBV10-3
d_call: .
clone_size: .
j_call: TRBJ2-3
cdr3_nt: TGTGCCATCAGTGTGGGCGTCACAGATACGCAGTATTTT
cdr3_aa: CAISVGVTDTQYF

v_call: TRBV28
d_call: .
clone_size: .
j_call: TRBJ1-4
cdr3_nt: TGTGCCAGCAGTTTAATGGGGAATAATGAAAAACTGTTTTTT
cdr3_aa: CASSLMGNNEKLFF

v_call: TRBV5-3
d_call: TRBD2
clone_size: .
j_call: TRBJ2-7
cdr3_nt: TGTGCCAGAAGAAACAAGGCGGGGGGCCCCTCCGAGCAGTACTTC
cdr3_aa: CARRNKAGGPSEQYF

v_call: TRBV19
d_call: .
clone_size: .
j_call: TRBJ1-3
cdr3_nt: TGTGCCAGTGCCCCACTTGGGGCTGGAAACACCATATATTTT
cdr3_aa: CASAPLGAGNTIYF

v_call: TRBV11-2
d_call: .
clone_size: .
j_call: TRBJ1-2
cdr3_nt: TGTGCCAGCTCGCCGGGCTATGGCTACACCTTC
cdr3_aa: CASSPGYGYTF

v_call: TRBV7-2
d_call: TRBD2
clone_size: .
j_call: TRBJ2-7
cdr3_nt: TGTGCCAGCAGCGACGGGGGGTTCCAGAAATCCTACGAGCAGTACTTC
cdr3_aa: CASSDGGFQKSYEQYF

v_call: TRBV30
d_call: .
clone_size: .
j_call: TRBJ2-3
cdr3_nt: TGTGCCTGGAGTGTCTTTGGCTGGGGTGACACAGATACGCAGTATTTT
cdr3_aa: CAWSVFGWGDTDTQYF

v_call: TRBV7-6
d_call: TRBD1
clone_size: .
j_call: TRBJ2-5
cdr3_nt: TGTGCCAGCAGCTTAGCCTTTGGGACAGGGGGCTGGAACCTAAAAGAGACCCAGTACTTC
cdr3_aa: CASSLAFGTGGWNLKETQYF

v_call: TRBV29-1
d_call: TRBD1
clone_size: .
j_call: TRBJ2-7
cdr3_nt: TGCAGCGTTGAAGTACTGGACAGGGGCTACGAGCAGTACTTC
cdr3_aa: CSVEVLDRGYEQYF

v_call: TRBV27
d_call: TRBD1
clone_size: .
j_call: TRBJ2-3
cdr3_nt: TGTGCCAGCAGTTCTCTCGCGACAGGGGGCAGAGATACGCAGTATTTT
cdr3_aa: CASSSLATGGRDTQYF

v_call: TRBV19
d_call: .
clone_size: few
j_call: TRBJ2-1
cdr3_nt: TGTGCCAGTAGTGGATGGATAGCGGACAATGAGCAGTTCTTC
cdr3_aa: CASSGWIADNEQFF

v_call: TRBV18
d_call: TRBD1
clone_size: .
j_call: TRBJ1-1
cdr3_nt: TGTGCCAGCTCCGTTAATTCTCAGGGGGCCGGAACTGAAGCTTTCTTT
cdr3_aa: CASSVNSQGAGTEAFF

v_call: TRBV19
d_call: TRBD1
clone_size: .
j_call: TRBJ2-1
cdr3_nt: TGTGCCAGTAGTATAGTTATAGGGCAGGGGGCCTATGAGCAGTTCTTC
cdr3_aa: CASSIVIGQGAYEQFF

v_call: TRBV30
d_call: TRBD2
clone_size: .
j_call: TRBJ2-7
cdr3_nt: TGTGCCTGGAATCGGCGGGAGGGCGAGCAGTACTTC
cdr3_aa: CAWNRREGEQYF

v_call: TRBV7-8
d_call: .
clone_size: .
j_call: TRBJ1-1
cdr3_nt: TGTGCCAGCAGCCTAGGGACAGAAGCTTTCTTT
cdr3_aa: CASSLGTEAFF

v_call: TRBV10-3
d_call: TRBD1
clone_size: .
j_call: TRBJ2-7
cdr3_nt: TGTGCCATCAGTCTGGGACAGGGGGCGGTCGAGCAGTACTTC
cdr3_aa: CAISLGQGAVEQYF

v_call: TRBV29-1
d_call: .
clone_size: few
j_call: TRBJ2-6
cdr3_nt: TGCAGCGTTGAGTCAACCGGGGCCAACGTCCTGACTTTC
cdr3_aa: CSVESTGANVLTF

v_call: TRBV4-3
d_call: .
clone_size: .
j_call: TRBJ1-1
cdr3_nt: TGCGCCAGCAGCCAAGATGTTATCGGAGCCGACACTGAAGCTTTCTTT
cdr3_aa: CASSQDVIGADTEAFF

v_call: TRBV5-1
d_call: .
clone_size: .
j_call: TRBJ1-1
cdr3_nt: TGCGCCAGCAGTCCCGGCAGGCCCACTGAAGCTTTCTTT
cdr3_aa: CASSPGRPTEAFF